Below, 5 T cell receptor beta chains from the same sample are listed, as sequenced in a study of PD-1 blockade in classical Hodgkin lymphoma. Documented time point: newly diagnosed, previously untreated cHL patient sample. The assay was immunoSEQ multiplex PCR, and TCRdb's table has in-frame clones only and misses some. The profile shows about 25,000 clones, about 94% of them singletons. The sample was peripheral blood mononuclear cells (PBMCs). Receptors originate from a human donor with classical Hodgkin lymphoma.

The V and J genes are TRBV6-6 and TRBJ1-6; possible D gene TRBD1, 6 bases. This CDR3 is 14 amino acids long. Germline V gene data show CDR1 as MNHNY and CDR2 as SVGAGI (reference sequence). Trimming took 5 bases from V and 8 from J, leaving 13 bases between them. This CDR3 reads CASSRQARDSPLHF. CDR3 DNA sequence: TGTGCCAGCAGTCGACAGGCTCGAGATTCACCCCTCCACTTT.

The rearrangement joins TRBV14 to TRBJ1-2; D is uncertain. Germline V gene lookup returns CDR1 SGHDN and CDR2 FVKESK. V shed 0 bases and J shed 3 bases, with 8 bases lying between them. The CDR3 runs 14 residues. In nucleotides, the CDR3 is TGTGCCAGCAGCCAAGAGATGGCAGACTATGGCTACACCTTC. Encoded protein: CASSQEMADYGYTF.

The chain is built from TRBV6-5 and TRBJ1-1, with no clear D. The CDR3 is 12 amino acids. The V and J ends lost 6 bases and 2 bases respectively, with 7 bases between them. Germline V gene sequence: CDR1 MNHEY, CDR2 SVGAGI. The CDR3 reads CASSRKNTEAFF. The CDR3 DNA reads TGTGCCAGCAGCAGAAAAAACACTGAAGCTTTCTTT.

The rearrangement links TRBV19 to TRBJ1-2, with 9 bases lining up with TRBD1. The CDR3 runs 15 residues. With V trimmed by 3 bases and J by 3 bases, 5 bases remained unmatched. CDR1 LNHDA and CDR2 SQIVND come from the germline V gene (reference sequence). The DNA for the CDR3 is TGTGCCAGTAGTATTCGAACAGGGGGCGACTATGGCTACACCTTC. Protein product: CASSIRTGGDYGYTF.

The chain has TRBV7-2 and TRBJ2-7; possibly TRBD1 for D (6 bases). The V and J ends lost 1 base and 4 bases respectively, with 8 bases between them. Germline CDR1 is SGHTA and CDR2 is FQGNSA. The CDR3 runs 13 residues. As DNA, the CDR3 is TGTGCCAGCAGCTTAGACAGGGTATACGAGCAGTACTTC. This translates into CASSLDRVYEQYF.